This T cell receptor beta chain was obtained from a study of blood T cell repertoires in COVID-19. Germline trimming cut 2 bases from V and 7 bases from J; bases unmatched to any gene: 4. The germline CDR1 and CDR2 sequences are MNHEY and SMNVEV (reference sequence). The CDR3 covers 14 residues. Sequencing was performed with immunoSEQ multiplex PCR; in TCRdb, only in-frame clones are kept and a portion is missing. The sample shows over 250,000 clones, about 89% of them seen only once. Ages ranged from about 18 to 89 years, with residence in 24 US areas. In assigning cohorts, the study relied on participant-reported clinical history.

The clonotype was recovered from a young woman who had recovered from COVID-19. The rearrangement links TRBV27 to TRBJ1-1, with TRBD1 matching over 10 bases. The sample comprised PBMCs or T cells enriched from blood (not recorded which). This CDR3 is CASSLGQGGLEAFF. The CDR3 DNA reads TGTGCCAGCAGTTTAGGACAGGGGGGTCTTGAAGCTTTCTTT.